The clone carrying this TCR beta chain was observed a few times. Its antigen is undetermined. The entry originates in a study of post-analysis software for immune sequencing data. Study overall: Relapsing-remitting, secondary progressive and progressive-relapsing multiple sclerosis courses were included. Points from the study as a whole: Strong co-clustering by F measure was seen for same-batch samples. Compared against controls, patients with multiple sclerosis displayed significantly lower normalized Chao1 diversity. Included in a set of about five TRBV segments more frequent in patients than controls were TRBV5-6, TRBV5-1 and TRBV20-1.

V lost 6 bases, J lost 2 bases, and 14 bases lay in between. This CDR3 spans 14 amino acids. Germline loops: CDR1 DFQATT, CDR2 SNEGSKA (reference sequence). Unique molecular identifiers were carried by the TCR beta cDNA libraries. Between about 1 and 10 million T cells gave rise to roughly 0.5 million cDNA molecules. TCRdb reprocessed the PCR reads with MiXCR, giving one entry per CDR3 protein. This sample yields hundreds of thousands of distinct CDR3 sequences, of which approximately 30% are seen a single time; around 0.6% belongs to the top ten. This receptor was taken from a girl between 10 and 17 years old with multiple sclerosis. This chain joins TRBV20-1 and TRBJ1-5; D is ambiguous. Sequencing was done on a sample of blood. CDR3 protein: CSAKVHRGNQPQHF. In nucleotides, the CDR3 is TGCAGTGCCAAAGTCCATAGGGGCAATCAGCCCCAGCATTTT.